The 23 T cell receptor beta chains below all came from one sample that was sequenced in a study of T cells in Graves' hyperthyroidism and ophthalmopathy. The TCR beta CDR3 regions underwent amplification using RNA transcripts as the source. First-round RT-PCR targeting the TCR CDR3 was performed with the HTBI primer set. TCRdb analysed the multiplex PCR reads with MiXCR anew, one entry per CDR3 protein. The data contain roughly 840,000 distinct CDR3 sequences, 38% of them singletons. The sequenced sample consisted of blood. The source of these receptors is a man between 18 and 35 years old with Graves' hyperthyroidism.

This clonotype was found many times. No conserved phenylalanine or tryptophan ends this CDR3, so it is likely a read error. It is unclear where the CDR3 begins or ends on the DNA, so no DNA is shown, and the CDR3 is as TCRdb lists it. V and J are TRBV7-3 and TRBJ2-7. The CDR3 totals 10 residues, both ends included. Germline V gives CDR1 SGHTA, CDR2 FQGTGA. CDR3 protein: CASSLTPVLG.

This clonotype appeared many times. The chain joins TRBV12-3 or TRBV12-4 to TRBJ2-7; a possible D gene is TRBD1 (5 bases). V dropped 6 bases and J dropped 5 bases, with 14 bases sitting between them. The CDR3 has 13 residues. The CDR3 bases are TGTGCCAGCAGCCTTCCAGGGTCCCACGAGCAGTACTTC. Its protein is CASSLPGSHEQYF.

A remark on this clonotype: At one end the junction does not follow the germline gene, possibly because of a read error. The CDR3 sequence: CASSLASNVYGQYF. The CDR3 DNA follows: TGTGCCAGCAGCTTAGCATCGAACGTCTACGGGCAGTACTTC. The chain has TRBV7-2 and TRBJ2-7, with D unclear. Germline values: CDR1 SGHTA, CDR2 FQGNSA. CDR3 length: 14 residues.

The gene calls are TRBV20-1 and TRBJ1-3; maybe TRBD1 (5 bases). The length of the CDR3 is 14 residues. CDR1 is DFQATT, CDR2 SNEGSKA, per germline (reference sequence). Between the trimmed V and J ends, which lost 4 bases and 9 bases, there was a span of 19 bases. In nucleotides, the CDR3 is TGCAGTGCTATTCGGGACCCCCCAAGCAGCACCATATATTTT. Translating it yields CSAIRDPPSSTIYF.

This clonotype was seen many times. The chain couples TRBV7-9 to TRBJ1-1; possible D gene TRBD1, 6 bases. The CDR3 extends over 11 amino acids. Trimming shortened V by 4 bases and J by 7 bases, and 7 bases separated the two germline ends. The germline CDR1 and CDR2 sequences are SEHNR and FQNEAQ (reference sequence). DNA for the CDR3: TGTGCCAGCAGCTCGACAGGTGAAGCTTTCTTT. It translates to CASSSTGEAFF.

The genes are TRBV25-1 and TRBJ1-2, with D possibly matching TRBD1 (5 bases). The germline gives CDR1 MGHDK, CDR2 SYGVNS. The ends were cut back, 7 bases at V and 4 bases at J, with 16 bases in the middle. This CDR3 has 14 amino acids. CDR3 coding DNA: TGTGCCAGCACCCGGGACTCCAGGCCCTATGGCTACACCTTC. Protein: CASTRDSRPYGYTF.

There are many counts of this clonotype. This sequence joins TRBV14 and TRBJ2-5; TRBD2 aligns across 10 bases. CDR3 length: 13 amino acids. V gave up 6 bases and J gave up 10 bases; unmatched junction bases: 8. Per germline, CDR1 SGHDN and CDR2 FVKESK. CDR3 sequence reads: CASSALAGVSQYF. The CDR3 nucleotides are TGTGCCAGCAGTGCCCTAGCGGGGGTGAGCCAGTACTTC.

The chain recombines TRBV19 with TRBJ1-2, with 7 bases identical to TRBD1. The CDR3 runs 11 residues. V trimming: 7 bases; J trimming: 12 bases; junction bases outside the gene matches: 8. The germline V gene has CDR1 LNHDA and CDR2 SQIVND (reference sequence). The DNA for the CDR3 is TGTGCCAGTAAGGGGGCCGGGGCCAACACCTTC. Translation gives CASKGAGANTF.

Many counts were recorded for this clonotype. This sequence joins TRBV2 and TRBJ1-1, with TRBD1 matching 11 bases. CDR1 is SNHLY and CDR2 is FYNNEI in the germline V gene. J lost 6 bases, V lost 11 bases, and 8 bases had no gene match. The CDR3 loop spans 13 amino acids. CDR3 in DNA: TGTGCCCGCTGGACAGGGGGCCAACCTGAAGCTTTCTTT. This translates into CARWTGGQPEAFF. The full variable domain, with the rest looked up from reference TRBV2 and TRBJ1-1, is EPEVTQTPSHQVTQMGQEVILRCVPISNHLYFYWYRQILGQKVEFLVSFYNNEISEKSEIFDDQFSVERPDGSNFTLKIRSTKLEDSAMYFCARWTGGQPEAFFGQGTRLTVV.

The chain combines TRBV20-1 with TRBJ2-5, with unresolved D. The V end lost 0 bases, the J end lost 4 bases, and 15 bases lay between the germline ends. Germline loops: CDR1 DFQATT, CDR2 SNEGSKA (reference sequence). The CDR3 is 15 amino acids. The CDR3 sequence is CSARDAPKKAETQYF. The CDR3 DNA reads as TGCAGTGCTAGAGACGCTCCCAAGAAGGCAGAGACCCAGTACTTC.

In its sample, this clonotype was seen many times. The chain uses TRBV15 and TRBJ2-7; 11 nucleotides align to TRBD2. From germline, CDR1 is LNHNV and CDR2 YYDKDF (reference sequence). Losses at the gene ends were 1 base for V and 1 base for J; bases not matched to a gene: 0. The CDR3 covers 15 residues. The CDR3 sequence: CATSRVAGGSYEQYF. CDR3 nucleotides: TGTGCCACCAGCAGAGTAGCGGGAGGGTCCTACGAGCAGTACTTC.

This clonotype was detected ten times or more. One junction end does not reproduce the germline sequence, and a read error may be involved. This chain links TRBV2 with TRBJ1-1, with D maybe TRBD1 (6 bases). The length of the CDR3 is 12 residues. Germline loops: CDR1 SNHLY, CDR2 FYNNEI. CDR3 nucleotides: TGTGCCAGCAGTGAATCCAGGGGTGATGTACCATTT. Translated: CASSESRGDVPF.

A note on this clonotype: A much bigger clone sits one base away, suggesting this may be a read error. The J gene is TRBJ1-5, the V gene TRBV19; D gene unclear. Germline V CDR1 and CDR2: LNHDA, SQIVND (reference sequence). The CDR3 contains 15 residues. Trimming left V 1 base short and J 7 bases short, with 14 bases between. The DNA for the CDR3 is TGTGCCAGTAGTATAGTCCTTCCATCCCGCCAGCCCCAGCATTTT. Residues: CASSIVLPSRQPQHF.

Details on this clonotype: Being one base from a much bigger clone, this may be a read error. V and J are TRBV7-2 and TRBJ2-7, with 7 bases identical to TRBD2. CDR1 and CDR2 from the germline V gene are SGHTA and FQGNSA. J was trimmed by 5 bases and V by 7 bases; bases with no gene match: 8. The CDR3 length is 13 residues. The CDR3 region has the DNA TGTGCCAGCACTCGACGGGGGGACGACGAGCAGTACTTC. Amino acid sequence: CASTRRGDDEQYF.

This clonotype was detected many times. The DNA for the CDR3 is TGTGCCAGCAGCCTCACGACTTATAATTCACCCCTCCACTTT. Protein: CASSLTTYNSPLHF. The V call is TRBV7-9, the J call TRBJ1-6; D is unclear. This CDR3 comprises 14 residues. Trimming took off 5 bases at V and 4 bases at J, with 9 bases between the two ends. Germline assignment: CDR1 SEHNR and CDR2 FQNEAQ (reference sequence).

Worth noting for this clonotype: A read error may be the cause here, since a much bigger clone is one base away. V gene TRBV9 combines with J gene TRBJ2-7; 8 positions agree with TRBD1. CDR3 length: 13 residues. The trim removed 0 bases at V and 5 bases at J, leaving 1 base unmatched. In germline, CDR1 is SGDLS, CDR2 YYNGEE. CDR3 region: CASSVGTGNEQYF. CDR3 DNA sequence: TGTGCCAGCAGCGTAGGGACAGGGAACGAGCAGTACTTC.

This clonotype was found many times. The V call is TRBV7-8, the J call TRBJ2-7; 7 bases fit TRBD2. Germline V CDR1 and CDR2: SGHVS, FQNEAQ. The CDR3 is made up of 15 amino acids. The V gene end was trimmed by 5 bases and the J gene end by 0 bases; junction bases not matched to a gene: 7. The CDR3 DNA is TGTGCCAGCAGCGCGAGGAGACTAGCCTCCTACGAGCAGTACTTC. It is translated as CASSARRLASYEQYF. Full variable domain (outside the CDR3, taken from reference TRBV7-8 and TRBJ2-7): GAGVSQSPRYKVAKRGQDVALRCDPISGHVSLFWYQQALGQGPEFLTYFQNEAQLDKSGLPSDRFFAERPEGSVSTLKIQRTQQEDSAVYLCASSARRLASYEQYFGPGTRLTVT.

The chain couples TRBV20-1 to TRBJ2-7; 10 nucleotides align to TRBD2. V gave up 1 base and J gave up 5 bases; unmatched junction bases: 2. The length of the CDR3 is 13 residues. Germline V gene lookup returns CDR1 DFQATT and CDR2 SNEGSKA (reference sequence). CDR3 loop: CSARGLAGDEQYF. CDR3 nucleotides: TGCAGTGCTAGAGGCCTAGCGGGAGACGAGCAGTACTTC.

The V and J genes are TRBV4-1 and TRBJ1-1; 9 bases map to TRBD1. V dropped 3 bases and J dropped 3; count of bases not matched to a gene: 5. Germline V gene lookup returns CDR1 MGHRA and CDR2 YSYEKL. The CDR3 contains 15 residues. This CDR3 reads CASSHEGQGYTEAFF. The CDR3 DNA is TGCGCCAGCAGCCATGAAGGACAGGGGTACACTGAAGCTTTCTTT.

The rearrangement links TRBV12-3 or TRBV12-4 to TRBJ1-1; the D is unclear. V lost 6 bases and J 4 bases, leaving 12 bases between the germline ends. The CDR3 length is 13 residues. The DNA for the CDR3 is TGTGCCAGCAGGCGAGTGGGTACCACTGAAGCTTTCTTT. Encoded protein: CASRRVGTTEAFF.

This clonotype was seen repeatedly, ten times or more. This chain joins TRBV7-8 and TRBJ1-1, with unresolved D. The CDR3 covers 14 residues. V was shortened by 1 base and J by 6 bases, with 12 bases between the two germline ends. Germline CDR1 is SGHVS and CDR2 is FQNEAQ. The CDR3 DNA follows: TGTGCCAGCAGCTTAGAGCGTGGCGTGCCTGAAGCTTTCTTT. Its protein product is CASSLERGVPEAFF.

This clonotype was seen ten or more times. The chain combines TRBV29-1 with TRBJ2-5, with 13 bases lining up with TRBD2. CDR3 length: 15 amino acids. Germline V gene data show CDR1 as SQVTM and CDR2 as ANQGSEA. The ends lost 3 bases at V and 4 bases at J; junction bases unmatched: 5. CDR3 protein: CSVDGTSGIVETQYF. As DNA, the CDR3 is TGCAGCGTTGACGGGACTAGCGGGATTGTAGAGACCCAGTACTTC.

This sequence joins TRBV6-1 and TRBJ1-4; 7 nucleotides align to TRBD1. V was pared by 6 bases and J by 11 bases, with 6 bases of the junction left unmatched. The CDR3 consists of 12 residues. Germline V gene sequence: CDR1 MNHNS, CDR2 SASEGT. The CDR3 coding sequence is TGTGCCAGCAGAGCGACAGGGTGGAAACTGTTTTTT. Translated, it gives CASRATGWKLFF.